A single sample gave rise to the 13 T cell receptor beta chains below, sequenced in a study of OX40 agonist ivuxolimab in advanced cancers. Measured with immunoSEQ multiplex PCR; TCRdb has only the in-frame clones, and not every one. This repertoire shows 75,000 to 100,000 clones, 84% found once; its top ten account for roughly 2.7%. The sequencing here drew on CD4+ or CD8+ T cells sorted from blood, taken in a trial of the OX40 agonist ivuxolimab. The receptors were gathered from an adult with an advanced solid tumor such as melanoma, head and neck, liver or kidney cancer.

J is TRBJ1-2 and V is TRBV7-9; no firm D call. Per germline, CDR1 SEHNR and CDR2 FQNEAQ (reference sequence). The CDR3 is made up of 12 amino acids. Trimming shortened V by 5 bases and J by 7 bases, and 11 bases separated the two germline ends. CDR3 sequence (DNA): TGTGCCAGCAGCGGGAACAAGCGTGGCTACACCTTC. As protein: CASSGNKRGYTF.

This clone was observed a single time. The chain has TRBV7-2 and TRBJ2-2; no clear D. The CDR3 consists of 15 residues. V shed 2 bases and J shed 0 bases, with 7 bases lying between them. CDR1 is SGHTA and CDR2 is FQGNSA in the germline V gene. CDR3 bases: TGTGCCAGCAGCTTATTTACGGCGAACACCGGGGAGCTGTTTTTT. This sequence encodes CASSLFTANTGELFF.

This clone has only a few counts. The chain employs TRBV5-4 and TRBJ2-3; D remains ambiguous. The germline CDR1 and CDR2 sequences are SGHNT and YYREEE (reference sequence). The CDR3 contains 15 residues. Trimming pared 2 bases from V and 1 base from J, leaving 11 bases between. CDR3 residues: CASSFKAGGTDTQYF. CDR3 nucleotide sequence: TGTGCCAGCAGCTTTAAGGCAGGCGGCACAGATACGCAGTATTTT. Drawing the rest from reference TRBV5-4 and TRBJ2-3, the complete variable domain is ETGVTQSPTHLIKTRGQQVTLRCSSQSGHNTVSWYQQALGQGPQFIFQYYREEENGRGNFPPRFSGLQFPNYSSELNVNALELDDSALYLCASSFKAGGTDTQYFGPGTRLTVL.

This chain connects TRBV27 to TRBJ2-7; 8 nucleotides line up with TRBD2. This CDR3 has 15 residues. Losses at the gene ends were 10 bases for V and 4 bases for J; bases not matched to a gene: 15. Germline values: CDR1 MNHEY, CDR2 SMNVEV (reference sequence). This CDR3 is CATQSGGAGGYEQYF. The CDR3 DNA sequence: TGTGCCACCCAAAGCGGGGGCGCCGGGGGGTACGAGCAGTACTTC.

The J gene is TRBJ1-2, the V gene TRBV5-6; tentatively, D is TRBD1 (6 bases). The V end was cut by 6 bases, the J end by 8 bases, with 17 bases between. In germline, CDR1 is SGHDT, CDR2 YYEEEE. CDR3 length: 13 residues. CDR3 DNA: TGTGCCAGCACTCCGCGGGGGGCCGGGGGCTACACCTTC. Its protein is CASTPRGAGGYTF. The full variable domain, its missing parts supplied by reference TRBV5-6 and TRBJ1-2, is DAGVTQSPTHLIKTRGQQVTLRCSPKSGHDTVSWYQQALGQGPQFIFQYYEEEERQRGNFPDRFSGHQFPNYSSELNVNALLLGDSALYLCASTPRGAGGYTFGSGTRLTVV.

V and J are TRBV7-2 and TRBJ2-5; D unresolved. Trimming stripped 3 bases from V and 7 bases from J, with 9 bases between. Germline V lookup: CDR1 SGHTA, CDR2 FQGNSA. This CDR3 has 12 amino acids. The CDR3 sequence is CASSFRPGTQYF. The CDR3 DNA sequence: TGTGCCAGCAGCTTCCGCCCAGGGACCCAGTACTTC.

The chain has TRBV18 and TRBJ2-5; unclear D gene. There are 12 residues in the CDR3. Trimming left V 2 bases short and J 1 base short, with 2 bases between. The V gene's germline CDR1 is KGHSH and CDR2 LQKENI. CDR3 loop: CASSPAQETQYF. CDR3 nucleotide sequence: TGTGCCAGCTCACCAGCCCAAGAGACCCAGTACTTC.

The chain joins TRBV7-2 to TRBJ1-2; possibly TRBD1 for D (5 bases). V lost 6 bases and J 0 bases, leaving 11 bases between the germline ends. Germline CDR1 is SGHTA and CDR2 is FQGNSA. This CDR3 has 14 residues. The CDR3 DNA reads TGTGCCAGCAGGACCGGGGGTTCTAACTATGGCTACACCTTC. It encodes CASRTGGSNYGYTF.

J is TRBJ2-2 and V is TRBV5-1; no reliable D call. The germline gives CDR1 SGHRS, CDR2 YFSETQ. The CDR3 loop spans 16 amino acids. V was shortened by 0 bases and J by 0 bases, with 9 bases between the two germline ends. CDR3 nucleotides: TGCGCCAGCAGCTTGGTAAAGGGCCCGAACACCGGGGAGCTGTTTTTT. It translates to CASSLVKGPNTGELFF.

The CDR3: CASSSGTRNSPLHF. For the CDR3, the DNA is TGTGCCAGCAGCTCCGGGACAAGGAATTCACCCCTCCACTTT. The V call is TRBV7-9, the J call TRBJ1-6, with D possibly TRBD1 on 6 matching bases. The CDR3 is made up of 14 amino acids. The V gene's germline CDR1 is SEHNR and CDR2 FQNEAQ (reference sequence). V was shortened by 4 bases and J by 7 bases, with 11 bases between the two germline ends.

The chain recombines TRBV18 with TRBJ1-3; 7 positions agree with TRBD1. Unmatched junction bases numbered 7, after V lost 5 bases and J lost 3 bases. This CDR3 comprises 15 residues. Per germline, CDR1 KGHSH and CDR2 LQKENI. DNA of the CDR3: TGTGCCAGCTCAAAAAATACAGGGGATGGAAACACCATATATTTT. It is translated as CASSKNTGDGNTIYF. The full variable domain, completed using reference TRBV18 and TRBJ1-3, is NAGVMQNPRHLVRRRGQEARLRCSPMKGHSHVYWYRQLPEEGLKFMVYLQKENIIDESGMPKERFSAEFPKEGPSILRIQQVVRGDSAAYFCASSKNTGDGNTIYFGEGSWLTVV.

The chain employs TRBV4-3 and TRBJ2-1, with TRBD2 as a possible D gene (5 bases). V lost 2 bases and J lost 2, with 13 bases in between. Germline CDR1 and CDR2: LGHNA and YSLEER. This CDR3 contains 16 residues. As DNA, the CDR3 is TGCGCCAGCAGCCAAAGCATGCTAGCACCCTACAATGAGCAGTTCTTC. Encoded protein: CASSQSMLAPYNEQFF.

This rearrangement joins TRBV29-1 to TRBJ2-6; 11 bases are shared with TRBD1. Germline V lookup: CDR1 SQVTM, CDR2 ANQGSEA. This CDR3 comprises 18 residues. Trimming removed 4 bases from V and 4 bases from J; junction bases left unmatched: 12. CDR3 nucleotide sequence: TGCAGCGTTGGTGGACAGGGGGCACGGACGAGCGGGGCCAACGTCCTGACTTTC. This gives the protein CSVGGQGARTSGANVLTF.